This TCR beta chain was retrieved from a study of PD-1 blockade in classical Hodgkin lymphoma (dated by TCRdb to 2018 to 2020). About the study as a whole: Nivolumab dosing was 3 mg/kg intravenously every 2 weeks, continuing until either disease progression or unacceptable toxicity. The study used TCR beta sequencing and CyTOF to define a peripheral blood immune signature of response to PD-1 blockade in classical Hodgkin lymphoma. General conclusions and limits of the study: A significant rise by C4D1 was seen in CD4+ but not CD8+ TCR diversity (p=0.0027 vs p=0.16), with the rise being most apparent in complete responders (p=0.02). Trial patients with a complete response had baseline diversity similar to that of newly diagnosed patients, while partial responders and progressors had significantly lower diversity. Newly diagnosed patients were reported to have lower baseline TCR diversity than healthy donors, and relapsed/refractory patients were reported to have lower baseline TCR diversity still. The study was limited to a single clinical trial cohort, and causes of repertoire differences, possibly disease activity or prior therapy, remained undefined. Lower diversity was seen in patients whose nivolumab began less than 1 year after ASCT, and these patients were left out of later analyses so that immune reconstitution would not confound the results.

Taken with the paper, the label for time point translates to: cycle 1 day 1 (C1D1), immediately before nivolumab initiation. Relapse after autologous stem cell transplantation had occurred in all trial patients, and cohorts A, B and C were distinguished by prior brentuximab vedotin exposure. The trial cohort included around 60 patients with relapsed/refractory classical Hodgkin lymphoma, and each patient had a best overall response of complete response, partial response or progressive disease. Single-agent nivolumab was administered to trial patients in the multi-cohort phase II CheckMate 205 trial. Best overall response was determined by an independent review committee according to the 2007 International Working Group response criteria. Trial PBMCs were collected just before the start of nivolumab (C1D1) and during therapy at cycle 2 day 1 and cycle 4 day 1. After peripheral blood was drawn into 8 mL Vacutainer Cell Preparation Tubes, PBMCs were isolated by centrifugation and then cryopreserved.

Between the V and J ends, shortened by 5 bases and 1 base respectively, the junction contains 9 bases. CDR1 and CDR2 (SGHKS, YYEKEE) derive from the germline V gene (reference sequence). Including cysteine and phenylalanine, the CDR3 has 13 amino acids. Only the CDR3 DNA is retained, 39 bases long and in frame from the first base. To note about this clone: The antigen this receptor binds is unknown. Base qualities are missing; no much larger clone stands one base away.

Genomic DNA was isolated using the Qiagen DNeasy kit from unsorted PBMCs as well as from negatively selected CD4+ and CD8+ fractions. Amplification of TCR beta CDR3 regions was done by immunoSEQ multiplex PCR with primers that anneal to V and J segments. A synthetic immune receptor repertoire was used to minimize amplification bias, and any residual bias was removed computationally once sequencing was done. The source study handled its data this way. Custom Python scripts were used to quantify repertoire diversity as the Shannon entropy index. Unsorted, CD4+ and CD8+ repertoires were examined separately, except in combined analyses, for which CD4+ and CD8+ sequences were merged in silico. A clone was considered expanded if an increase in frequency of at least 2-fold after treatment relative to C1D1 was found, and a pseudocount of 0.5 was applied to clones undetected at baseline. Singleton clones were defined as clones with 0 or 1 copy at C1D1, and non-singleton clones were defined as clones with 2 or more copies. By matching protein sequences in sorted samples from the same patient, clones expanded in unsorted samples were annotated as CD4+, CD8+ or unknown. Wilcoxon tests were applied to paired samples to test diversity changes from C1D1 to C4D1. TCRdb took over this immuneACCESS table, retaining in-frame rearrangements with V and J assigned. Such tables are incomplete; in checked studies, under half of the missing clones stem from an unresolved V gene, and the remainder is unexplained. V and J calls and clone size come straight from that table; D and trimming were deduced from the DNA. The sample records 40,000 to 45,000 clones, 71% of which are singletons. The ten largest account for 2.5% to 3.5% of the sample.

The sequence joins TRBV5-5 to TRBJ2-5, with the D gene possibly TRBD1 or TRBD2, each one fitting 5 bases. The starting material was peripheral blood mononuclear cells (PBMCs), obtained at baseline. The receptor comes from a human donor with classical Hodgkin lymphoma. The CDR3 amino acid sequence is: CASRPGGQETQYF. The DNA reads TGTGCCAGCAGACCTGGGGGCCAAGAGACCCAGTACTTC. The full variable domain, with segments outside the CDR3 supplied by the reference TRBV5-5 and TRBJ2-5 proteins, appears as DAGVTQSPTHLIKTRGQQVTLRCSPISGHKSVSWYQQVLGQGPQFIFQYYEKEERGRGNFPDRFSARQFPNYSSELNVNALLLGDSALYLCASRPGGQETQYFGPGTRLLVL.